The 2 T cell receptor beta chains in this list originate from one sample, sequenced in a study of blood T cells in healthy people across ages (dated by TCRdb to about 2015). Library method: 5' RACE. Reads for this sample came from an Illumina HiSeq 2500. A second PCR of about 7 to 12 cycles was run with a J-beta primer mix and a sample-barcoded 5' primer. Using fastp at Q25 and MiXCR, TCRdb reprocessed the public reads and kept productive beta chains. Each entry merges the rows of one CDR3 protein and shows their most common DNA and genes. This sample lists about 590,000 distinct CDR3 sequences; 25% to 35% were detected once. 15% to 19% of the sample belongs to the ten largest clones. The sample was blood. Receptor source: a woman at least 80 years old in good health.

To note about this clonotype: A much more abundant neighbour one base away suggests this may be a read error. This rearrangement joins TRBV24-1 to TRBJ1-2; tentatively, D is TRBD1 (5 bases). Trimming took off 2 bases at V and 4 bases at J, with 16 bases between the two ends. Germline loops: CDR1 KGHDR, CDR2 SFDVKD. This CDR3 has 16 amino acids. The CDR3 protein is CATSDCAAGKGYGYTF. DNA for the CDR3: TGTGCCACCAGTGATTGCGCGGCAGGGAAGGGCTATGGCTACACCTTC.

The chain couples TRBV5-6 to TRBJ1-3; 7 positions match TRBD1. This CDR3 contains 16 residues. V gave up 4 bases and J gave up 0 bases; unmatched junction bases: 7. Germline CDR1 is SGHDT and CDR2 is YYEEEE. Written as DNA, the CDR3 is TGTGCCAGCAGCCCCACAGGGGACAACTCTGGAAACACCATATATTTT. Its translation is CASSPTGDNSGNTIYF.